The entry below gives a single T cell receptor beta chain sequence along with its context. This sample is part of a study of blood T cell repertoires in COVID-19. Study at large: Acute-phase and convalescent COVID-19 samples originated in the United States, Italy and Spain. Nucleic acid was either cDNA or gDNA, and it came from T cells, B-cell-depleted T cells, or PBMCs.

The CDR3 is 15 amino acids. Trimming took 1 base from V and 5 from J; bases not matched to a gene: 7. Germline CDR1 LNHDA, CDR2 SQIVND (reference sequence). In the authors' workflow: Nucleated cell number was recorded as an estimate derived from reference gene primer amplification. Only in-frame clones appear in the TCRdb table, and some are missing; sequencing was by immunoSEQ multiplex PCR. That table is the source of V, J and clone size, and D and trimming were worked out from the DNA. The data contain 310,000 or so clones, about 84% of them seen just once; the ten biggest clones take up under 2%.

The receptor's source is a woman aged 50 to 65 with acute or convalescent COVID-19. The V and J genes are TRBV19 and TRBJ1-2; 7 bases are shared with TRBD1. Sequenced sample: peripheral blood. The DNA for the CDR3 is TGTGCCAGTAGTATAGTTGAGGGGGCCGAGTATGGCTACACCTTC. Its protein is CASSIVEGAEYGYTF.